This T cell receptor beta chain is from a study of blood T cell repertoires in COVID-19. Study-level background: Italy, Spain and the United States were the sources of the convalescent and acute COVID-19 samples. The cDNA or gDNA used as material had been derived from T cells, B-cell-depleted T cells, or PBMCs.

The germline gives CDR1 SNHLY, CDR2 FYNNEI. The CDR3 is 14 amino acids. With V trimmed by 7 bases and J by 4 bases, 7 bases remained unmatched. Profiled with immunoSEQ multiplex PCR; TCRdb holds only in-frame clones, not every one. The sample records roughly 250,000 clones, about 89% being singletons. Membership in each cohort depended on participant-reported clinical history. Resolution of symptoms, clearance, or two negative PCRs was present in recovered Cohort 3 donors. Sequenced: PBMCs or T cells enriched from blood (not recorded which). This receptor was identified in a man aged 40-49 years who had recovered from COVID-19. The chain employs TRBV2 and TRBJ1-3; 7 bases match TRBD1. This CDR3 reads CASKGQRGGNTIYF. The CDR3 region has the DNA TGTGCCAGCAAGGGACAGAGAGGCGGAAACACCATATATTTT.